The 4 T cell receptor beta chains in this list originate from one sample, sequenced in a study of blood T cell repertoires in COVID-19. The method was immunoSEQ multiplex PCR; TCRdb's version includes in-frame clones alone and lacks a portion of them. The sample holds 200,000 to 250,000 clones, 60% to 85% seen once. Sequencing was performed on peripheral blood. These receptors all come from a woman in her seventies with acute or convalescent COVID-19.

The genes are TRBV7-2 and TRBJ1-5, with D possibly TRBD1 on 5 matching bases. Germline assignment: CDR1 SGHTA and CDR2 FQGNSA. The CDR3 totals 16 residues. The V and J ends lost 2 bases and 4 bases respectively, with 15 bases between them. The CDR3 DNA reads TGTGCCAGCAGCTTAACGGGGGGGGATGGGAATCAGCCCCAGCATTTT. It codes for CASSLTGGDGNQPQHF.

This clone was detected only once. J is TRBJ1-1 and V is TRBV6-1; D remains unclear. This CDR3 has 16 residues. V lost 4 bases, J lost 6 bases, and 21 bases lay in between. The germline CDR1 and CDR2 sequences are MNHNS and SASEGT. CDR3 sequence reads: CASSASRKAAGSEAFF. CDR3 DNA sequence: TGTGCCAGCAGTGCCAGCCGGAAGGCGGCTGGTTCTGAAGCTTTCTTT.

J is TRBJ2-1 and V is TRBV5-1; the D gene is possibly TRBD2 (5 bases). Trimming stripped 0 bases from V and 5 bases from J, with 12 bases between. Germline CDR1 and CDR2: SGHRS and YFSETQ. The CDR3 extends over 15 amino acids. CDR3 sequence: CASSLDRRGNNEQFF. The CDR3 nucleotides read TGCGCCAGCAGCTTGGACAGAAGAGGGAACAATGAGCAGTTCTTC. Full variable domain (outside the CDR3, taken from reference TRBV5-1 and TRBJ2-1): KAGVTQTPRYLIKTRGQQVTLSCSPISGHRSVSWYQQTPGQGLQFLFEYFSETQRNKGNFPGRFSGRQFSNSRSEMNVSTLELGDSALYLCASSLDRRGNNEQFFGPGTRLTVL.

The chain uses TRBV27 and TRBJ2-1, with no clear D. With 6 bases removed from V and 10 bases from J, the gap between germline ends came to 19 bases. The CDR3 is made up of 14 amino acids. Germline V gives CDR1 MNHEY, CDR2 SMNVEV (reference sequence). The CDR3 DNA reads TGTGCCAGCAGCCCGTTTCCTCCGCCAGTGGAGCAGTTCTTC. It codes for CASSPFPPPVEQFF.